The 23 T cell receptor beta chains below all came from one sample that was sequenced in a study of radiation and T cells in renal cell carcinoma. Clones were sequenced by immunoSEQ multiplex PCR, and TCRdb holds only the in-frame ones, with some missing. The data contain 40,000 to 45,000 clones, roughly 82% of them singletons. Time point meaning: blood 4 weeks post-SBRT, at nephrectomy. Treatment: 15 Gy SBRT to primary tumor, nephrectomy 4 weeks later. The specimen was blood, collected from a patient whose treatment included radiotherapy and nephrectomy. The receptor set was obtained from a woman in her seventies with renal cell carcinoma.

The rearrangement joins TRBV6-1 to TRBJ1-1; D is undetermined. Trimming removed 4 bases from V and 4 bases from J, with 13 bases in between. The CDR3 totals 14 residues. Germline lookup yields CDR1 MNHNS and CDR2 SASEGT. For the CDR3, the DNA is TGTGCCAGCAGTGTAGTAGGTTTTCCCACTGAAGCTTTCTTT. Translating gives CASSVVGFPTEAFF.

This chain connects TRBV6-5 to TRBJ1-2; D remains ambiguous. The CDR3 consists of 13 residues. V lost 1 base and J 2 bases, leaving 5 bases between the germline ends. Germline loops: CDR1 MNHEY, CDR2 SVGAGI. The CDR3: CASSYFRNYGYTF. The CDR3 region has the DNA TGTGCCAGCAGTTACTTCAGGAACTATGGCTACACCTTC.

The chain employs TRBV5-8 and TRBJ1-5; tentatively, D is TRBD1 (5 bases). Trimming took off 2 bases at V and 0 bases at J, with 12 bases between the two ends. The CDR3 has 16 amino acids. Germline CDR1 and CDR2: SGHTS and YDEGEE. The CDR3 protein is CASSFVSGHSNQPQHF. The CDR3 bases are TGTGCCAGCAGCTTTGTCAGTGGACATAGCAATCAGCCCCAGCATTTT.

The chain carries TRBV19 and TRBJ2-7; D may be TRBD1 (6 bases). Germline CDR1 and CDR2: LNHDA and SQIVND (reference sequence). V was cut by 4 bases and J by 6 bases, with 10 bases left in between. The CDR3 loop spans 12 amino acids. CDR3 residues: CASSTQGSEQYF. CDR3 nucleotides: TGTGCCAGTAGTACCCAGGGGAGCGAGCAGTACTTC.

The J gene is TRBJ2-5, the V gene TRBV5-6; 8 bases fit TRBD1. Germline trimming cut 4 bases from V and 2 bases from J; bases unmatched to any gene: 1. The CDR3 is 13 residues long. Per germline, CDR1 SGHDT and CDR2 YYEEEE. CDR3: CASSRQGQETQYF. DNA of the CDR3: TGTGCCAGCAGCCGACAGGGGCAAGAGACCCAGTACTTC.

The CDR3 DNA reads as TGTGCCAGCTCACCCGGGGGAAGGACGATTACCGGGGAGCTGTTTTTT. Translated: CASSPGGRTITGELFF. The chain has TRBV18 and TRBJ2-2, with a tentative D call TRBD2 (6 bases). CDR3 length equals 16 residues. V gave up 3 bases and J gave up 5 bases, with 16 bases separating them. Germline-derived CDR1 and CDR2 are KGHSH and LQKENI.

The chain is built from TRBV18 and TRBJ2-7; 8 nucleotides match TRBD1. CDR1 is KGHSH and CDR2 is LQKENI in the germline V gene. Trimming removed 3 bases from V and 5 bases from J; junction bases left unmatched: 9. This CDR3 has 15 amino acids. CDR3 residues: CASSPSGQGINEQYF. CDR3 in DNA: TGTGCCAGCTCACCCTCAGGACAGGGTATCAACGAGCAGTACTTC.

The chain recombines TRBV4-1 with TRBJ1-2; tentatively, D is TRBD1 (5 bases). Germline values: CDR1 MGHRA, CDR2 YSYEKL. The CDR3 totals 16 residues. The V end was cut by 0 bases, the J end by 8 bases, with 19 bases between. CDR3 nucleotides: TGCGCCAGCAGCCAAGATAGAGCGAAGGGGAGGGGAGGCTACACCTTC. It codes for CASSQDRAKGRGGYTF.

J is TRBJ2-1 and V is TRBV11-2; TRBD2 matches at 7 bases. The CDR3 covers 14 residues. The J segment lost 2 bases and the V segment lost 6 bases, leaving 4 bases of the junction unmatched. Germline V gene lookup returns CDR1 SGHAT and CDR2 FQNNGV. The CDR3 region is CASSRGLAYNEQFF. The CDR3 region has the DNA TGTGCCAGCAGTCGAGGACTAGCCTACAATGAGCAGTTCTTC.

The chain is built from TRBV10-3 and TRBJ2-3, with TRBD2 as a possible D gene (5 bases). The CDR3 runs 15 residues. Looked up from germline, CDR1 is ENHRY and CDR2 is SYGVKD. The ends were cut back, 3 bases at V and 0 bases at J, with 10 bases in the middle. The CDR3 loop is CAISEVGGSTDTQYF. CDR3 coding DNA: TGTGCCATCAGTGAAGTTGGCGGGAGCACAGATACGCAGTATTTT.

The CDR3 bases are TGTGCCAGCAGTCTCGGGTCCGGATCTCCCCTCCACTTT. It encodes CASSLGSGSPLHF. The chain joins TRBV6-5 to TRBJ1-6; D gene ambiguous. Germline CDR1 and CDR2: MNHEY and SVGAGI. The CDR3 is made up of 13 amino acids. Trimming took off 5 bases at V and 13 bases at J, with 15 bases between the two ends.

The chain combines TRBV5-1 with TRBJ1-1; possible D gene TRBD1, 5 bases. V was clipped by 1 base and J by 0 bases, with 19 bases between them. The CDR3 has 18 residues. The germline gives CDR1 SGHRS, CDR2 YFSETQ. This chain's CDR3 is CASSLQGALLGMNTEAFF. The CDR3 DNA reads TGCGCCAGCAGCTTGCAAGGGGCGCTACTAGGCATGAACACTGAAGCTTTCTTT.

The chain combines TRBV30 with TRBJ1-2; 9 positions match TRBD1. The CDR3 runs 12 residues. Germline values: CDR1 GTSNPN, CDR2 SVGIG (reference sequence). V lost 3 bases and J lost 6; bases outside the gene matches: 2. DNA of the CDR3: TGTGCCTGGAGAACAGGGGGCAATGGCTACACCTTC. This translates into CAWRTGGNGYTF.

This clone was observed a single time. The CDR3 DNA sequence: TGCGCCAGCAGCCGAGGACAGGTCTACGAGCAGTACTTC. Residues: CASSRGQVYEQYF. This chain uses TRBV5-1 with TRBJ2-7; 7 bases line up with TRBD1. This CDR3 contains 13 residues. The ends lost 4 bases at V and 3 bases at J; junction bases unmatched: 4. CDR1 is SGHRS and CDR2 is YFSETQ in the germline V gene. Looking up the rest from reference TRBV5-1 and TRBJ2-7 gives the full variable domain: KAGVTQTPRYLIKTRGQQVTLSCSPISGHRSVSWYQQTPGQGLQFLFEYFSETQRNKGNFPGRFSGRQFSNSRSEMNVSTLELGDSALYLCASSRGQVYEQYFGPGTRLTVT.

The V and J genes are TRBV18 and TRBJ1-1, with 7 bases aligning to TRBD1. This CDR3 contains 17 residues. The germline CDR1 and CDR2 sequences are KGHSH and LQKENI. Unmatched junction bases numbered 13, after V lost 1 base and J lost 5 bases. This CDR3 reads CASSPLLPTGMDTEAFF. The CDR3 nucleotides are TGTGCCAGCTCACCACTGCTCCCGACAGGGATGGATACTGAAGCTTTCTTT.

V usage is TRBV9 and J usage is TRBJ1-1; TRBD1 is a possible D gene (5 bases). CDR1 SGDLS and CDR2 YYNGEE come from the germline V gene. The CDR3 is made up of 16 amino acids. Trimming cost V 4 bases and J 2 bases, with 18 bases left between them. The CDR3 DNA reads TGTGCCAGCAGCTTCCACGGGGGGACGGAAAACACTGAAGCTTTCTTT. This translates into CASSFHGGTENTEAFF.

The chain is built from TRBV18 and TRBJ2-1; perhaps TRBD1 as D (6 bases). The CDR3 totals 12 residues. The germline V and J ends were trimmed by 5 bases and 5 bases, with 7 bases remaining between them. Per the germline V gene, CDR1 is KGHSH and CDR2 is LQKENI. The CDR3 loop reads CASSRTDNEQFF. DNA of the CDR3: TGTGCCAGCTCAAGGACAGACAATGAGCAGTTCTTC. Full variable domain (missing parts from reference TRBV18 and TRBJ2-1): NAGVMQNPRHLVRRRGQEARLRCSPMKGHSHVYWYRQLPEEGLKFMVYLQKENIIDESGMPKERFSAEFPKEGPSILRIQQVVRGDSAAYFCASSRTDNEQFFGPGTRLTVL.

In its sample, this clone was seen a few times. The rearrangement uses TRBV2 and TRBJ2-1; TRBD2 matches at 8 bases. V trimming: 4 bases; J trimming: 0 bases; junction bases outside the gene matches: 2. This CDR3 is 15 amino acids long. Germline V CDR1 and CDR2: SNHLY, FYNNEI. CDR3 nucleotides: TGTGCCAGCAGTGGTGGGACTAGCTCCTACAATGAGCAGTTCTTC. Translated, it gives CASSGGTSSYNEQFF. The full variable domain, its missing parts supplied by reference TRBV2 and TRBJ2-1, is EPEVTQTPSHQVTQMGQEVILRCVPISNHLYFYWYRQILGQKVEFLVSFYNNEISEKSEIFDDQFSVERPDGSNFTLKIRSTKLEDSAMYFCASSGGTSSYNEQFFGPGTRLTVL.

This chain connects TRBV11-3 to TRBJ2-3; 7 bases align to TRBD1. This CDR3 has 14 residues. CDR1 is SGHNT, CDR2 YENEEA, per germline. The ends lost 4 bases at V and 4 bases at J; junction bases unmatched: 5. CDR3: CASSSRGQADTQYF. The CDR3 DNA follows: TGTGCCAGCAGCTCTAGGGGGCAGGCAGATACGCAGTATTTT.

This clone turned up a few times. This sequence joins TRBV2 and TRBJ1-2, with D possibly TRBD1 on 5 matching bases. Germline V lookup: CDR1 SNHLY, CDR2 FYNNEI. CDR3 length: 14 residues. Trimming took off 2 bases at V and 8 bases at J, with 15 bases between the two ends. Here the CDR3 DNA reads TGTGCCAGCAGTGAATCGCCAGGGAGGGAGGGCTACACCTTC. Its protein is CASSESPGREGYTF.

This clone was counted a few times. The chain carries TRBV19 and TRBJ1-3; D unclear. Deletions cut 3 bases from V and 0 bases from J, with 9 bases between. The CDR3 runs 15 residues. Germline V gene data show CDR1 as LNHDA and CDR2 as SQIVND (reference sequence). Written as DNA, the CDR3 is TGTGCCAGTAGTATGGACGGTTCCTCTGGAAACACCATATATTTT. Translation gives CASSMDGSSGNTIYF.

The rearrangement uses TRBV27 and TRBJ1-2; D possibly corresponds to TRBD1 (6 bases). The CDR3 is 15 residues long. V was trimmed by 1 base and J by 1 base, leaving 10 bases between them. Germline loops: CDR1 MNHEY, CDR2 SMNVEV (reference sequence). The CDR3 protein is CASSLYGGLNYGYTF. In DNA form, the CDR3 reads TGTGCCAGCAGTTTATACGGGGGGCTTAACTATGGCTACACCTTC.

The J gene is TRBJ2-5, the V gene TRBV6-6; 11 nucleotides match TRBD1. This CDR3 spans 16 amino acids. Trimming removed 4 bases from V and 2 bases from J; junction bases left unmatched: 6. In germline, CDR1 is MNHNY, CDR2 SVGAGI (reference sequence). CDR3 DNA: TGTGCCAGCAGTTCCGGGACAGGGGGTGCTCAAGAGACCCAGTACTTC. This encodes CASSSGTGGAQETQYF.